Listed below are T cell receptor beta chains from one sample, sequenced in a study of tumor-infiltrating lymphocytes in localized non-small cell lung cancer. The assay was immunoSEQ multiplex PCR, and TCRdb's table has in-frame clones only and misses some. In the table there are almost 5,000 clones, approximately 72% of which are singletons. Sequenced sample: lung tumor tissue. The origin of the receptors is a human donor with non-small cell lung cancer. The CDR3 runs from the conserved cysteine through the conserved F or W.

v_call	cdr3_aa
TRBV25-1	CASSEVNEQYF
TRBV7-2	CASSYRDRGTNQPQHF
TRBV7-6	CASSFAGSTEAFF
TRBV12-5	CASASGRRVPAGTTNDTQYF
TRBV9	CASSTVNTEAFF
TRBV28	CASSLSTLSWNTEAFF
TRBV2	CASSAYGNYGYTF
TRBV15	CATSSRYGGSTEAFF
TRBV18	CASSPSMGVGSTDTQYF
TRBV7-2	CASSPRQGSYEQYF
TRBV10-3	CAISGTNGRTEAFF
TRBV5-1	CASSLVTGGVTEAFF
TRBV27	CASSSTRTGLFYGYTF
TRBV6-4	CASSAPAQVLEQYF
TRBV14	CASSLRGFGDYLSTEAFF
TRBV18	CASSPSDRSSRGYTF
TRBV7-9	CASSFPLGEAFF
TRBV5-6	CASTVDRGLYGYTF
TRBV6-5	CASSYKASGNTIYF
TRBV4-3	CASSQLAGGTYEQYF
TRBV12-2	CAPRGGEEKLFF
TRBV6-5	CASSLAGEYTEAFF
TRBV20-1	CSARVGYEQYF
TRBV5-1	CASTRWTGQDTEAFF
TRBV11-1	CASSRPGPQETQYF
TRBV15	CATSRVSGLGAETQYF
TRBV5-1	CASSPGGVQETQYF
TRBV6-5	CASSYSMSPGHGYTF
TRBV30	CAWSALQGGPYNEQFF
TRBV5-1	CASSLGTGTGETQYF
TRBV30	CAWSLGVGNEKLFF
TRBV11-3	CASSLDKGRTSTDTQYF
TRBV7-7	CASSPQTSGIPDTQYF
TRBV4-3	CASSQNLAGYTDTQYF
TRBV9	CASSIGQGANYGYTF
TRBV25-1	CASSGFRETGANVLTF
TRBV10-3	CAISDRGNQPQHF
TRBV5-6	CASSVGQPAYGYTF
TRBV29-1	CSVLGGGGNQPQHF
TRBV5-1	CASADRGGNTEAFF
TRBV5-5	CASSSRTVSGNTIYF
TRBV7-2	CASSVQGLGRRAFF
TRBV15	CAAAAGTSYNEQFF
TRBV5-1	CASSLEGARGTGELFF
TRBV7-9	CASSSPNSPQGYTF